The T cell receptor (beta chain) under discussion was sequenced for a study of cytomegalovirus exposure and HLA in healthy donors. A note on this clone: Its antigen is as yet unknown.

Study-wide points: In a later analysis, CMV-associated beta chains were mostly HLA-associated, it appeared.

The CDR3 contains 15 residues. Germline loops: CDR1 SGHTA, CDR2 FQGNSA. Trimming removed 1 base from V and 4 bases from J, with 13 bases in between. The primer mix had 60 Vbeta and 13 Jbeta primers. Generated by immunoSEQ multiplex PCR, the TCRdb table keeps only in-frame clones and is missing some. The sample lists 95,000 to 100,000 clones; around three quarters were seen once. This chain uses TRBV7-2 with TRBJ1-2; D unresolved. Input material: PBMCs. This sequence originates from a man between 60 and 70 years old in good health and CMV-seropositive. CDR3 amino acids: CASSLEFSIAYGYTF. The CDR3 DNA reads as TGTGCCAGCAGCTTAGAATTTTCGATAGCCTATGGCTACACCTTC.